The following is a T cell receptor (beta chain) sequence with its context. In the original processing: How many nucleated cells were present was estimated from reference gene primer amplification. Sequenced by immunoSEQ multiplex PCR; TCRdb stores in-frame clones only, minus some. For V, J and clone size, that table is used; D and trimming come from the DNA. The repertoire holds more than 110,000 clones, roughly 84% seen once, with around 7.8% in the top ten. The data originate from a study of blood T cell repertoires in COVID-19. Study-level background: Acute-phase and convalescent COVID-19 samples originated in the United States, Italy and Spain. The analysed material was cDNA or gDNA that came from T cells, B-cell-depleted T cells, or PBMCs.

Germline-derived CDR1 and CDR2 are SGHRS and YFSETQ. V was trimmed by 2 bases and J by 2 bases, leaving 10 bases between them. The CDR3 runs to 14 residues. Sequenced: peripheral blood. The V gene is TRBV5-1, the J gene TRBJ1-2, with no clear D. The sequence derives from a human donor in a cohort sampled during active COVID-19. The CDR3 loop is CASSFDGGNYGYTF. CDR3 in DNA: TGCGCCAGCAGCTTCGACGGAGGGAACTATGGCTACACCTTC. Full variable domain (rest looked up from reference TRBV5-1 and TRBJ1-2): KAGVTQTPRYLIKTRGQQVTLSCSPISGHRSVSWYQQTPGQGLQFLFEYFSETQRNKGNFPGRFSGRQFSNSRSEMNVSTLELGDSALYLCASSFDGGNYGYTFGSGTRLTVV.